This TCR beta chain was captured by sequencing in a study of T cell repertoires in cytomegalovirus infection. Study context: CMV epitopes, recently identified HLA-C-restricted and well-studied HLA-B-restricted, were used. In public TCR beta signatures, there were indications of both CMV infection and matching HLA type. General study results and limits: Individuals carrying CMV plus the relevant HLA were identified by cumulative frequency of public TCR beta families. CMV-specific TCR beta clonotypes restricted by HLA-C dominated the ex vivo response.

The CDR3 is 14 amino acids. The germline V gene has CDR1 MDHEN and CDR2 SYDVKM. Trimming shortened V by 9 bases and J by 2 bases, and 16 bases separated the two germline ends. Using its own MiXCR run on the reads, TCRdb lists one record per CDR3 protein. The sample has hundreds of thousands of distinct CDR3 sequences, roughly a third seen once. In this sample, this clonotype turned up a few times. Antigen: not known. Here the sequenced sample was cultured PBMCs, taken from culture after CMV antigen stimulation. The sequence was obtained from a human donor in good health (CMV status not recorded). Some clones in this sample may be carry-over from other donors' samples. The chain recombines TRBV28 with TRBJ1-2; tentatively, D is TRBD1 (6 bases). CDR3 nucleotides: TGTGCCAGGGACGCCAGGGACAAAAACTATGGCTACACCTTC. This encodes CARDARDKNYGYTF.